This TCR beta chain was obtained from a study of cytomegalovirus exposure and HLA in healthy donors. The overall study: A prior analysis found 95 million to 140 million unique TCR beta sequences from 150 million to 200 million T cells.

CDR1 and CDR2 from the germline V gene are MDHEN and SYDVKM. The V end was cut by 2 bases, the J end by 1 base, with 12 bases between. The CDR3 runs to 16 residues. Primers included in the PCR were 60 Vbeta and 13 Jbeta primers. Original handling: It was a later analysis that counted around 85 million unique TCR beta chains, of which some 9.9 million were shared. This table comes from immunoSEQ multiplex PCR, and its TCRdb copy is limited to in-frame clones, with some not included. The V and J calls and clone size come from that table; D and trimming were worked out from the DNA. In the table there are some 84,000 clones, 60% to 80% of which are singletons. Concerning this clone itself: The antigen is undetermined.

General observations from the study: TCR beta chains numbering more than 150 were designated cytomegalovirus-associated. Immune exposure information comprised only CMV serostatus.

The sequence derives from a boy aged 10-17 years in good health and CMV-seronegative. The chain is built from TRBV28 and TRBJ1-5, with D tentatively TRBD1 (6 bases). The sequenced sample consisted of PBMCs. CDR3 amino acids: CASSLEGRGSNQPQHF. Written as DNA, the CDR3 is TGTGCCAGCAGTTTAGAAGGCAGGGGAAGCAATCAGCCCCAGCATTTT.